What follows describes a single TCR beta chain. The V and J ends lost 3 bases and 7 bases respectively, with 10 bases between them. Germline CDR1 MNHEY, CDR2 SMNVEV (reference sequence). CDR3 size: 12 residues. TCRbeta library construction was performed incorporating unique molecular identifiers. TCRdb analysed the PCR reads with MiXCR anew, one entry per CDR3 protein. The table has around 96,000 distinct CDR3 sequences, less than 15% seen once. The data were taken from a study of T-cell reconstitution after alpha-beta-depleted transplantation in children. This sequence was found in a human donor who donated a stem cell graft to a child with inherited bone marrow failure. Material: PBMCs from the stem cell graft donor, obtained from the stem cell graft. The J gene is TRBJ2-7, the V gene TRBV27; D is uncertain. The DNA of the CDR3 is TGTGCCAGCAGTTTTCGTGACGGTGAGCAGTACTTC. This sequence encodes CASSFRDGEQYF.